One sample yielded the 5 T cell receptor beta chains listed below, sequenced in a study of T cell responses to AZD1222 COVID-19 vaccine. Clones were read by immunoSEQ multiplex PCR, and TCRdb kept only the in-frame ones, dropping some. Among 110,000 to 150,000 clones listed, approximately 94% were seen once. The sample in question was peripheral blood, obtained on day 0 of AZD1222 vaccination. These receptors were collected from an adult in good health.

The chain joins TRBV5-1 to TRBJ1-1; TRBD1 agrees at 12 bases. The germline V gene has CDR1 SGHRS and CDR2 YFSETQ. The CDR3 runs 16 residues. V lost 5 bases and J lost 3; bases outside the gene matches: 8. The CDR3 DNA reads as TGCGCCAGCAGACCCCGGGACAGGGGGCGGGACACTGAAGCTTTCTTT. It yields the protein CASRPRDRGRDTEAFF. Based on the CDR3 plus reference TRBV5-1 and TRBJ1-1, the full variable domain is KAGVTQTPRYLIKTRGQQVTLSCSPISGHRSVSWYQQTPGQGLQFLFEYFSETQRNKGNFPGRFSGRQFSNSRSEMNVSTLELGDSALYLCASRPRDRGRDTEAFFGQGTRLTVV.

V is TRBV28 and J is TRBJ1-3; D perhaps matches TRBD1 (5 bases). The germline V and J ends were trimmed by 6 bases and 1 base, with 10 bases remaining between them. The CDR3 covers 14 residues. Per germline, CDR1 MDHEN and CDR2 SYDVKM. The DNA of the CDR3 is TGTGCCAGCAGCCCAGGGAGGTCTGGAAACACCATATATTTT. This translates into CASSPGRSGNTIYF.

The chain's CDR3 is CASSENTGANGYTF. In nucleotides, the CDR3 is TGTGCCAGCAGCGAGAATACAGGGGCGAATGGCTACACCTTC. The chain uses TRBV7-9 and TRBJ1-2; 7 nucleotides align to TRBD1. The CDR3 loop spans 14 amino acids. J lost 6 bases, V lost 5 bases, and 9 bases had no gene match. Germline CDR1 reads SEHNR; CDR2 reads FQNEAQ (reference sequence).

This chain uses TRBV30 with TRBJ1-4; D is perhaps TRBD1 (6 bases). Trimming pared 8 bases from V and 6 bases from J, leaving 19 bases between. Per germline, CDR1 GTSNPN and CDR2 SVGIG (reference sequence). The length of the CDR3 is 14 residues. As DNA, the CDR3 is TGTGCCCTCACCCTAAACAGGGCGGATGAAAAACTGTTTTTT. This gives the protein CALTLNRADEKLFF.

CDR3 DNA sequence: TGTGCCAGCAGTTTATCGCAATTACAGGGTGTGTTCGGTTCACCCCTCCACTTT. Protein product: CASSLSQLQGVFGSPLHF. The V gene is TRBV27, the J gene TRBJ1-6, with a tentative D call TRBD1 (6 bases). With 0 bases removed from V and 9 bases from J, the gap between germline ends came to 21 bases. Germline CDR1 and CDR2: MNHEY and SMNVEV (reference sequence). This CDR3 contains 18 residues.